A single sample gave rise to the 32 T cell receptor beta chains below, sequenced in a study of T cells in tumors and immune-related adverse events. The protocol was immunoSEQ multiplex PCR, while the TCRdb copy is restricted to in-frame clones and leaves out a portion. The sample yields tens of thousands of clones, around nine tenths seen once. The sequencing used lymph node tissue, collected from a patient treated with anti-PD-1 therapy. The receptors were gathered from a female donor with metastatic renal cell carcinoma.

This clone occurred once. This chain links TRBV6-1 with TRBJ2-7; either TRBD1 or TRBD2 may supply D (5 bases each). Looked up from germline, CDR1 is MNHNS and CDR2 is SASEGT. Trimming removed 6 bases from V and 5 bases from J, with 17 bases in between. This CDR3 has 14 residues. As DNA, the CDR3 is TGTGCCAGCAGCAGTAGGGACGGTTCAGACGAGCAGTACTTC. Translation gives CASSSRDGSDEQYF.

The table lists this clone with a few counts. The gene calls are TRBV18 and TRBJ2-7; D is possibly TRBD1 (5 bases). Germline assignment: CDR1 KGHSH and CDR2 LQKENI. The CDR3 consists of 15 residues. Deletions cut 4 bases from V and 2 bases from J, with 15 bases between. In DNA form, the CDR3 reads TGTGCCAGCTCACAGGGCAGGGCCGGACCCTACGAGCAGTACTTC. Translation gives CASSQGRAGPYEQYF.

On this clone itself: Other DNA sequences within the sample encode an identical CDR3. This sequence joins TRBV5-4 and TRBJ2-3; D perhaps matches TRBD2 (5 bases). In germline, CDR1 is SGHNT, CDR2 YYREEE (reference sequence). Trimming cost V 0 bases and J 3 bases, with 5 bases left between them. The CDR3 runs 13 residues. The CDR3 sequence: CASSLAGTDTQYF. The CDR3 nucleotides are TGTGCCAGCAGCTTGGCGGGGACAGATACGCAGTATTTT.

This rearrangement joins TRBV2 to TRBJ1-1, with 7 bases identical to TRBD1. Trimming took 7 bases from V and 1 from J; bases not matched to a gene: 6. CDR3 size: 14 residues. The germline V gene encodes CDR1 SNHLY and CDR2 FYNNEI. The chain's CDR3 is CASIDRAANTEAFF. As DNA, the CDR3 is TGTGCCAGCATTGACAGGGCCGCGAACACTGAAGCTTTCTTT.

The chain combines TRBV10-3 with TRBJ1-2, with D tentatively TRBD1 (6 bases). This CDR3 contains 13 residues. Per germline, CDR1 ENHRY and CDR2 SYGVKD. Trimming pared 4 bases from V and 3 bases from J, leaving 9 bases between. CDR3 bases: TGTGCCATCAGTGCCACAGGGCACTATGGCTACACCTTC. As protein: CAISATGHYGYTF.

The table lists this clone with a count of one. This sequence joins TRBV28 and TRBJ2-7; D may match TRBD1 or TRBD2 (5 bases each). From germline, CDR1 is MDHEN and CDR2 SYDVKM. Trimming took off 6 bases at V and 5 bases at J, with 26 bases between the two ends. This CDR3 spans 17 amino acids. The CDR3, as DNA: TGTGCCAGCAGCCCCCAGGGATATAGGGGAGCCGAGGACGAGCAGTACTTC. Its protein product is CASSPQGYRGAEDEQYF.

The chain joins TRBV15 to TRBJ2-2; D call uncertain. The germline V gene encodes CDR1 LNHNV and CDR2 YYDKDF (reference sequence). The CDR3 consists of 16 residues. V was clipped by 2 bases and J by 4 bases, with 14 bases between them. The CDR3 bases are TGTGCCACCAGCAGAACTCGGCTTCGTGGCACCGGGGAGCTGTTTTTT. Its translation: CATSRTRLRGTGELFF. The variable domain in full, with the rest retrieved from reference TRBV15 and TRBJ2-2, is DAMVIQNPRYQVTQFGKPVTLSCSQTLNHNVMYWYQQKSSQAPKLLFHYYDKDFNNEADTPDNFQSRRPNTSFCFLDIRSPGLGDTAMYLCATSRTRLRGTGELFFGEGSRLTVL.

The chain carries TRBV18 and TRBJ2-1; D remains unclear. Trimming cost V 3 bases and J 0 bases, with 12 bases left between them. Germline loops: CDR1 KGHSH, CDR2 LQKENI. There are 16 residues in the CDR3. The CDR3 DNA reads TGTGCCAGCTCACCGGATACAGCGAACTCCTACAATGAGCAGTTCTTC. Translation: CASSPDTANSYNEQFF.

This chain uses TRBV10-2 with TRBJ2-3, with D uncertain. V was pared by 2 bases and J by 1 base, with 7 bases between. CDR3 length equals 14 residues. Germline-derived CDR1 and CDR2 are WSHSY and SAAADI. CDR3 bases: TGCGCCAGCAGTGAGGTTGGCCGCACAGATACGCAGTATTTT. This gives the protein CASSEVGRTDTQYF.

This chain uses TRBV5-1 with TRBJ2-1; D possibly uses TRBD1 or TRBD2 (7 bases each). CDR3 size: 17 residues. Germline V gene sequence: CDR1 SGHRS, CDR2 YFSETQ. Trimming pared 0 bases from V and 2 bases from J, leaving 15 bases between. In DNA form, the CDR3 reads TGCGCCAGCAGCTTGGAGGGGGCGGGAGATACCTACAATGAGCAGTTCTTC. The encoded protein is CASSLEGAGDTYNEQFF.

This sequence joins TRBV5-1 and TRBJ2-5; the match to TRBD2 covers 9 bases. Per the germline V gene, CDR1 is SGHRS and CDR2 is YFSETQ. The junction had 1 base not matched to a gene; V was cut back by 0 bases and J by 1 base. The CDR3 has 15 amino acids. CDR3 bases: TGCGCCAGCAGCTTGGCGACTAGCGGCCAAGAGACCCAGTACTTC. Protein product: CASSLATSGQETQYF.

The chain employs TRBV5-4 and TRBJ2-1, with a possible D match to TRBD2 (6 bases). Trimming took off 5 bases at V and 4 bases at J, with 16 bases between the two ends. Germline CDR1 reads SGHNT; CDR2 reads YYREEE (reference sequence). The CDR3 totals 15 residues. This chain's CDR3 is CASSSGTGGYNEQFF. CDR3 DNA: TGTGCCAGCAGTTCCGGGACTGGGGGGTACAATGAGCAGTTCTTC. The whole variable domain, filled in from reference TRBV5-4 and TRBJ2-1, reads ETGVTQSPTHLIKTRGQQVTLRCSSQSGHNTVSWYQQALGQGPQFIFQYYREEENGRGNFPPRFSGLQFPNYSSELNVNALELDDSALYLCASSSGTGGYNEQFFGPGTRLTVL.

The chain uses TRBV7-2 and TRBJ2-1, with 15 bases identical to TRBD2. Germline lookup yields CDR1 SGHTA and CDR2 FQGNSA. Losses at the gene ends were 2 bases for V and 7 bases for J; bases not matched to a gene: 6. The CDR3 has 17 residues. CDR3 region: CASSLTGLAGGLNEQFF. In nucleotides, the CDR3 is TGTGCCAGCAGCTTAACCGGACTAGCGGGGGGGCTTAATGAGCAGTTCTTC.

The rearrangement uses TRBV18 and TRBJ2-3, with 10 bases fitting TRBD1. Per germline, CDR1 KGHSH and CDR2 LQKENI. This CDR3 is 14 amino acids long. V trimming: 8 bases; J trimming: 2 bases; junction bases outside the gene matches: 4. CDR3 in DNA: TGTGCCAGCACCAGACAGGGGGCCACAGATACGCAGTATTTT. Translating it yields CASTRQGATDTQYF.

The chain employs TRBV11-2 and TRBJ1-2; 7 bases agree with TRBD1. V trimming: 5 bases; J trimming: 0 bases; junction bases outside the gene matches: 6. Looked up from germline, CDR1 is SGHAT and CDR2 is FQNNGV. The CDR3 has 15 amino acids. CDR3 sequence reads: CASSLRTGANYGYTF. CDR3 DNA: TGTGCCAGCAGCCTAAGGACAGGAGCTAACTATGGCTACACCTTC.

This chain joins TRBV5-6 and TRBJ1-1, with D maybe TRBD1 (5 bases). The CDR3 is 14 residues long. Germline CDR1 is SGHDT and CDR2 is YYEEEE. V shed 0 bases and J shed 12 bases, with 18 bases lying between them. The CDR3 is CASSLAGGLPTSFF. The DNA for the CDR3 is TGTGCCAGCAGCTTGGCCGGGGGACTCCCGACGTCTTTCTTT.

In DNA form, the CDR3 reads TGTGCCAGTAGTATCCCAGGATCTGGAAACACCATATATTTT. Protein: CASSIPGSGNTIYF. This chain connects TRBV19 to TRBJ1-3, with D uncertain. Germline V gene data show CDR1 as LNHDA and CDR2 as SQIVND (reference sequence). V was pared by 3 bases and J by 1 base, with 7 bases between. The CDR3 runs to 14 residues.

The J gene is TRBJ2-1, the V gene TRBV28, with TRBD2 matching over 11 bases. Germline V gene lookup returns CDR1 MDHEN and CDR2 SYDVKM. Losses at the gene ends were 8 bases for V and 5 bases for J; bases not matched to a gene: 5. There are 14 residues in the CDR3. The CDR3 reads CASQTSGTNNEQFF. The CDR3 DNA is TGTGCCAGCCAGACTAGCGGGACTAACAATGAGCAGTTCTTC.

The CDR3 region is CATSRTGLRETQYF. In DNA form, the CDR3 reads TGTGCCACCAGCAGGACAGGTCTCAGGGAGACCCAGTACTTC. This chain uses TRBV15 with TRBJ2-5; the D gene is possibly TRBD1 (6 bases). V was clipped by 3 bases and J by 5 bases, with 13 bases between them. From germline, CDR1 is LNHNV and CDR2 YYDKDF (reference sequence). This CDR3 has 14 amino acids.

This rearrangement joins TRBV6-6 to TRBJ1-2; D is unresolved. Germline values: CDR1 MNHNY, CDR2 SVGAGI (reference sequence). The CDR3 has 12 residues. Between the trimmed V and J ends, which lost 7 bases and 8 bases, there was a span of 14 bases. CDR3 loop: CASTTTARGYTF. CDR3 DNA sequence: TGTGCCAGCACTACGACTGCTAGAGGCTACACCTTC.

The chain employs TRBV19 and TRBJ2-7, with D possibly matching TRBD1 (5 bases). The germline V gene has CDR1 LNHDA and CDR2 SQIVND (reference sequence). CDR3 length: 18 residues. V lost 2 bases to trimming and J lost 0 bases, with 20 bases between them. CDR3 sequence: CASSIRGSLGRNSYEQYF. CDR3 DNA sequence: TGTGCCAGTAGTATAAGGGGATCCTTAGGACGGAACTCCTACGAGCAGTACTTC.

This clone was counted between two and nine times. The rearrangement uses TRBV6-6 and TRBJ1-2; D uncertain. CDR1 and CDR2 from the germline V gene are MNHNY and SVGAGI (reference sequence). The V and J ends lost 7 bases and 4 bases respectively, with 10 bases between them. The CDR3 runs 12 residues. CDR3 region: CASTPDGYGYTF. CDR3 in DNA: TGTGCCAGCACCCCGGACGGCTATGGCTACACCTTC.

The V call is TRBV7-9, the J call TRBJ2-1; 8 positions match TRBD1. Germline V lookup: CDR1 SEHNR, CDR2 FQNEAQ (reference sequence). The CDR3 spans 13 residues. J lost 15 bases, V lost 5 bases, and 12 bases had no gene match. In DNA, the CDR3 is TGTGCCAGCAGCAAGACAGGGGTTGGAGTTCGGTTCTTC. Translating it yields CASSKTGVGVRFF.

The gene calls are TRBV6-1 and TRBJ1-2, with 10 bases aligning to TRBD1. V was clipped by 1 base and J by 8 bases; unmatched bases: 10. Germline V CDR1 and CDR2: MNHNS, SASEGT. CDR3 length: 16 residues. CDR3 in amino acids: CASSEVPGQGSSGYTF. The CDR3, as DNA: TGTGCCAGCAGTGAAGTTCCGGGACAGGGGTCCAGCGGCTACACCTTC.

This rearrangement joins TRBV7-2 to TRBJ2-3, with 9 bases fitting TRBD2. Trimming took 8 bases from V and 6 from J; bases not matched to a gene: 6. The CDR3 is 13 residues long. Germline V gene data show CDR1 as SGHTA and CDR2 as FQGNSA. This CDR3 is CASLGLAKDTQYF. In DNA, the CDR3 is TGTGCCAGCCTGGGACTAGCAAAGGATACGCAGTATTTT.

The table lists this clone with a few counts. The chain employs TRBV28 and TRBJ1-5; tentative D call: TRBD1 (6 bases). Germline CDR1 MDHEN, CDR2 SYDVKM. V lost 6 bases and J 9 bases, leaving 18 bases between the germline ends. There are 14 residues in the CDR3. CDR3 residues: CASSPLTGSGPQHF. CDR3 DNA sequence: TGTGCCAGCAGCCCACTCACAGGGAGTGGGCCCCAGCATTTT.

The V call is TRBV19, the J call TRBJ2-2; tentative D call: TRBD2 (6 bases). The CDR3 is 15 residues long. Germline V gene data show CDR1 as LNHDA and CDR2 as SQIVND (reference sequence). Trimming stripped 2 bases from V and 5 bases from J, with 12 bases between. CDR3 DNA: TGTGCCAGTAGTATAATGGGGGGTGGTACCGGGGAGCTGTTTTTT. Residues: CASSIMGGGTGELFF.

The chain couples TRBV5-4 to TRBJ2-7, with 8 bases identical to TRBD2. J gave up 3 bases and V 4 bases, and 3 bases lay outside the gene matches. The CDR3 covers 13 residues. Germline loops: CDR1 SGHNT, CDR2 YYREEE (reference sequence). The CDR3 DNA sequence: TGTGCCAGCAGCACGGGACTAGTCTACGAGCAGTACTTC. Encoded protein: CASSTGLVYEQYF.

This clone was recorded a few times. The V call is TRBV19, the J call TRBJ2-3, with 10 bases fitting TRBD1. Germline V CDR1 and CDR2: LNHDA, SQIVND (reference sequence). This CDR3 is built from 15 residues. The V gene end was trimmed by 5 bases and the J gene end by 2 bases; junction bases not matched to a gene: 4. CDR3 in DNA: TGTGCCAGTAGTCCCGGACAGGGGGACACAGATACGCAGTATTTT. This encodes CASSPGQGDTDTQYF.

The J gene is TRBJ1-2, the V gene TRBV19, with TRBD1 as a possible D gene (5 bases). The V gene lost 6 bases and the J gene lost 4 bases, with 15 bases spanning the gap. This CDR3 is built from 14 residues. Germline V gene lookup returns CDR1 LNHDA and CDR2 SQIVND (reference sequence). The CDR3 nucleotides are TGTGCCAGTAGCACCACAGGTCCACTCTATGGCTACACCTTC. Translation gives CASSTTGPLYGYTF.

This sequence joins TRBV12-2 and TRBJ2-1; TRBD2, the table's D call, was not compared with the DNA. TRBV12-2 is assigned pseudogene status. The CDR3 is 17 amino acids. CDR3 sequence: CASRLDRRSGDYNEQFF. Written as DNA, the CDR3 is TGTGCAAGTCGCTTGGATAGACGTAGCGGGGATTACAATGAGCAGTTCTTC.

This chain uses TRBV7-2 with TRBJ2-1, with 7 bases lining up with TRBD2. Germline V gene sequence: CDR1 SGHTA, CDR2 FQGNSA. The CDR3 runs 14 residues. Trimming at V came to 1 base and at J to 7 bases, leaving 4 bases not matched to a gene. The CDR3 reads CASSLGGLFNEQFF. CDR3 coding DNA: TGTGCCAGCAGCTTAGGGGGACTATTTAATGAGCAGTTCTTC.